The present TCR beta chain was sequenced within a study of spatial heterogeneity in lung cancer (dated by TCRdb to the late 2010s). Turning to the overall study: More beta-chain than alpha-chain transcripts were consistently detected, likely reflecting higher beta-chain transcript abundance. In the raw uncorrected reads, each unique combination of TCR and UMI appeared more than ten times on average. In non-small cell lung cancer, the study quantitatively compared TCR alpha and beta repertoires across several tumor regions, matched nontumor lung, and blood. Nonsynonymous mutation counts, determined by whole-exome sequencing of tumor tissue, were related to TCR repertoire features. At surgery, hundreds of tumor regions, almost 65 matched nontumor lung samples and more than 50 PBMC samples were TCR-sequenced for both alpha and beta chains. Beyond this particular receptor, the publication reports: Ubiquitous expanded tumor TCRs were detected in blood more often at tumor resection than at routine follow-up. Confirming at a functional level the hypothesis that regional TCRs recognize regional mutations was considered to require additional single-cell paired TCR alpha and beta sequencing.

Interpreted using the paper, the time point label stands for: sample taken at primary tumor resection. Without any cell sorting, TCR sequencing was performed on whole RNA extracted either from tumor and nontumor lung tissue or from cryopreserved PBMC samples. Samples were obtained from around 72 patients with early-stage, untreated non-small cell lung cancer from the lung TRACERx cohort. Patients were selected for TCR sequencing only if sufficient RNA was available from at least two tumor regions. This clonotype was seen ten or more times. The clone's antigen remains unknown. Nothing much larger sits one base from this clone, and base qualities are not available. V loses 4 bases of germline sequence and J loses 3 bases, and the interval between the two ends is 6 bases. Reading the germline V gene (reference sequence) gives CDR1 GTSNPN and CDR2 SVGIG. Taken from cysteine to phenylalanine, the CDR3 has 11 residues. CDR3 DNA is the only sequence kept; it has 33 bases, read in frame from the first base.

Receptor amplification or capture employed 5' RACE. Sequencing was performed on a NextSeq 500. The TCR library protocol attached a unique molecular identifier to each TCR cDNA molecule to allow correction of PCR and sequencing errors. Per the source publication's procedure: TCR identification, UMI-based error correction and CDR3 extraction were performed with Decombinator tools. Expanded TCRs were defined as those above a frequency of 2 per 1,000, corresponding to the top 1% of the tumor frequency distribution. Renyi diversity was computed with the R vegan package after each repertoire had been subsampled 100 times to 5,000 TCRs. CDR3 similarity networks were built from amino acid triplet string-kernel similarity, connecting CDR3s with pairwise similarity above 0.82. TCRdb took the public reads, trimmed them with fastp at Q25, ran MiXCR for clone calling and kept in-frame beta chains. One record per CDR3 amino acid sequence lists the most common genes and DNA. TCRdb, not the authors, supplied the V and J calls. The sample records about 40,000 distinct CDR3 sequences, 4% to 6% of which are singletons. Roughly 25% of the sample belongs to the ten largest clones.

The sequencing here drew on PBMCs, taken at surgery. The sequence was obtained from a female donor with early-stage non-small cell lung cancer. The V gene is TRBV30 and the J gene is TRBJ1-1, with no reliable assignment of the D segment. The DNA reads TGTGCCTGGAATTGGGACACTGAAGCTTTCTTT. Translated, it reads CAWNWDTEAFF.